A single sample is the source of the 28 T cell receptor beta chains below, sequenced in a study of T cells after yellow fever vaccination. TCRdb re-derived calls from the 5' RACE reads in MiXCR, one entry per CDR3 protein. The repertoire holds 96,000 or so distinct CDR3 sequences, under 9% seen once, with about 15% in the top ten. The sample was CD8+ T cells not binding an NS4B(214-222) dextramer, sorted from PBMCs, taken approximately 15 days after the first yellow fever vaccination. These receptors came from a man aged 18 to 35 who received the YFV17D yellow fever vaccine.

This clonotype was recorded many times. The chain employs TRBV12-3 or TRBV12-4 and TRBJ2-7; D call uncertain. The ends were cut back, 8 bases at V and 2 bases at J, with 7 bases in the middle. This CDR3 is 11 amino acids long. CDR3 loop: CASSYAYEQYF. Written as DNA, the CDR3 is TGTGCCAGCTCGTATGCCTACGAGCAGTACTTC.

In its sample, this clonotype was seen a few times. This sequence joins TRBV19 and TRBJ2-1; tentative D call: TRBD2 (6 bases). The CDR3 extends over 13 amino acids. The V end lost 7 bases, the J end lost 14 bases, and 21 bases lay between the germline ends. In germline, CDR1 is LNHDA, CDR2 SQIVND (reference sequence). The chain's CDR3 is CASTPTGGGAEFF. CDR3 coding DNA: TGTGCCAGTACCCCAACCGGCGGAGGGGCTGAGTTCTTC.

The table lists this clonotype with a few counts. The rearrangement joins TRBV9 to TRBJ2-3; 8 nucleotides line up with TRBD2. The V and J ends lost 4 bases and 4 bases, in that order; junction bases with no gene match: 8. Germline V gene sequence: CDR1 SGDLS, CDR2 YYNGEE. This CDR3 is 15 amino acids long. The CDR3 loop reads CASSPSGGVPDTQYF. CDR3 nucleotides: TGTGCCAGCAGCCCGTCGGGGGGGGTCCCAGATACGCAGTATTTT.

V usage is TRBV27 and J usage is TRBJ2-3, with D perhaps being TRBD1 or TRBD2 (6 bases each). The CDR3 loop spans 15 amino acids. V was clipped by 1 base and J by 1 base, with 9 bases between them. CDR1 and CDR2 from the germline V gene are MNHEY and SMNVEV (reference sequence). CDR3 protein: CASSLWGAGTDTQYF. The CDR3 coding sequence is TGTGCCAGCAGTTTATGGGGGGCGGGCACAGATACGCAGTATTTT.

This clonotype turned up a few times. CDR3 sequence reads: CASSLPGTDYNEQFF. The CDR3 DNA reads as TGTGCCAGCAGCTTACCCGGGACAGATTACAATGAGCAGTTCTTC. The chain combines TRBV7-8 with TRBJ2-1; TRBD1 aligns across 7 bases. Germline loops: CDR1 SGHVS, CDR2 FQNEAQ. CDR3 length: 15 residues. The trim removed 2 bases at V and 4 bases at J, leaving 5 bases unmatched.

This clonotype occurred many times. The chain has TRBV28 and TRBJ2-5; D gene ambiguous. V was pared by 1 base and J by 3 bases, with 9 bases between. Germline CDR1 MDHEN, CDR2 SYDVKM. The CDR3 is made up of 14 amino acids. CDR3 amino acids: CASSLYPEKETQYF. The CDR3 nucleotides read TGTGCCAGCAGTTTATATCCGGAAAAAGAGACCCAGTACTTC.

This clonotype occurred a few times. V is TRBV7-9 and J is TRBJ2-1; D is uncertain. The germline CDR1 and CDR2 sequences are SEHNR and FQNEAQ (reference sequence). The V and J ends lost 4 bases and 5 bases respectively, with 18 bases between them. The CDR3 totals 16 residues. CDR3 sequence (DNA): TGTGCCAGCAGCTCCAGCAGTGTGCGTTTCAACAATGAGCAGTTCTTC. It is translated as CASSSSSVRFNNEQFF.

The CDR3 here is CASSVGTTLFEQYF. CDR3 coding DNA: TGTGCCAGCAGCGTAGGGACCACGCTTTTTGAGCAGTACTTC. This chain uses TRBV9 with TRBJ2-7; no firm D call. This CDR3 spans 14 amino acids. With 0 bases removed from V and 7 bases from J, the gap between germline ends came to 14 bases. CDR1 is SGDLS and CDR2 is YYNGEE in the germline V gene.

This clonotype occurred many times. This chain joins TRBV4-1 and TRBJ2-2; 10 nucleotides align to TRBD2. Looked up from germline, CDR1 is MGHRA and CDR2 is YSYEKL. The CDR3 is 16 residues long. Trimming removed 5 bases from V and 4 bases from J; junction bases left unmatched: 7. As DNA, the CDR3 is TGCGCCAGCAGCTCCCTAGCGGGGGACCCCACCGGGGAGCTGTTTTTT. Translation gives CASSSLAGDPTGELFF.

This clonotype was picked up many times. J is TRBJ2-5 and V is TRBV10-3, with 8 bases matching TRBD2. V gave up 6 bases and J gave up 0 bases; unmatched junction bases: 6. The CDR3 is 15 amino acids. CDR1 ENHRY and CDR2 SYGVKD come from the germline V gene. CDR3 amino acids: CAIRGASGYQETQYF. Here the CDR3 DNA reads TGTGCCATCAGGGGGGCTAGCGGGTACCAAGAGACCCAGTACTTC.

This rearrangement joins TRBV3-1 to TRBJ2-4, with a possible D match to TRBD2 (6 bases). Trimming cost V 1 base and J 3 bases, with 25 bases left between them. Germline V gene data show CDR1 as LGHDT and CDR2 as YNNKEL (reference sequence). This CDR3 has 20 amino acids. CDR3 in amino acids: CASSQASRSWEDGGKNIQYF. The CDR3 DNA reads as TGTGCCAGCAGCCAAGCCTCTAGGAGTTGGGAGGACGGGGGCAAAAACATTCAGTACTTC.

The rearrangement links TRBV9 to TRBJ1-2; perhaps TRBD1 as D (5 bases). Trimming took off 0 bases at V and 3 bases at J, with 9 bases between the two ends. The length of the CDR3 is 14 residues. Germline CDR1 is SGDLS and CDR2 is YYNGEE. The CDR3 sequence is CASSVGGGDYGYTF. CDR3 nucleotide sequence: TGTGCCAGCAGCGTAGGCGGGGGGGACTATGGCTACACCTTC.

Only a few counts were recorded for this clonotype. This chain links TRBV5-1 with TRBJ2-1; tentatively, D is TRBD1 or TRBD2 (5 bases each). V lost 2 bases and J lost 7, with 16 bases in between. Germline V gene lookup returns CDR1 SGHRS and CDR2 YFSETQ. The CDR3 consists of 15 residues. CDR3 DNA sequence: TGCGCCAGCAGCTTTAGCCCGGGGCTCGTGAATGAGCAGTTCTTC. Protein product: CASSFSPGLVNEQFF.

This clonotype was seen more than once but under ten times. The chain recombines TRBV7-2 with TRBJ1-1, with 9 nucleotides matching TRBD1. The CDR3 is 17 residues long. The germline V gene has CDR1 SGHTA and CDR2 FQGNSA. The V segment lost 5 bases and the J segment 0 bases; nucleotides outside the gene matches: 10. The CDR3 protein is CASSQGTGRLMNTEAFF. The CDR3 nucleotides are TGTGCCAGCAGCCAAGGGACAGGGAGACTCATGAACACTGAAGCTTTCTTT. Complete variable domain (other parts from reference TRBV7-2 and TRBJ1-1): GAGVSQSPSNKVTEKGKDVELRCDPISGHTALYWYRQSLGQGLEFLIYFQGNSAPDKSGLPSDRFSAERTGGSVSTLTIQRTQQEDSAVYLCASSQGTGRLMNTEAFFGQGTRLTVV.

By sample share, this clonotype is medium-sized. V gene TRBV12-3 or TRBV12-4 combines with J gene TRBJ2-7; D call uncertain. The CDR3 has 11 amino acids. The V and J ends lost 6 bases and 3 bases respectively, with 6 bases between them. CDR3 coding DNA: TGTGCCAGCAGCCCCGGCTACGAGCAGTACTTC. Translating it yields CASSPGYEQYF.

The table lists this clonotype with a few counts. The chain links TRBV7-8 to TRBJ2-1; 7 bases fit TRBD1. Germline values: CDR1 SGHVS, CDR2 FQNEAQ. J gave up 0 bases and V 3 bases, and 17 bases lay outside the gene matches. This CDR3 is 20 amino acids long. CDR3 loop: CASSFRQGVSAPSSYNEQFF. For the CDR3, the DNA is TGTGCCAGCAGCTTCCGACAGGGCGTCTCCGCTCCGAGCTCCTACAATGAGCAGTTCTTC.

This clonotype has a count of ten or more. The V call is TRBV12-3 or TRBV12-4, the J call TRBJ2-7, with a possible D match to TRBD1 (6 bases). The CDR3 loop spans 13 amino acids. V lost 6 bases and J lost 6, with 15 bases in between. The CDR3 loop reads CASSTGPLPEQYF. In nucleotides, the CDR3 is TGTGCCAGCAGCACAGGGCCACTCCCCGAGCAGTACTTC.

The gene calls are TRBV12-3 or TRBV12-4 and TRBJ2-1, with 7 bases matching TRBD2. V dropped 5 bases and J dropped 9; count of bases not matched to a gene: 10. This CDR3 is 14 amino acids long. CDR3: CASSPSSSGGEQFF. The CDR3, as DNA: TGTGCCAGCAGTCCTTCCTCTAGCGGAGGTGAGCAGTTCTTC.

The sample holds many counts of this clonotype. CDR3 sequence reads: CASSLSGELFF. The DNA for the CDR3 is TGCGCCAGCAGCTTGAGCGGGGAGCTGTTTTTT. The V call is TRBV5-1, the J call TRBJ2-2, with D uncertain. Trimming cost V 1 base and J 7 bases, with 2 bases left between them. Per the germline V gene, CDR1 is SGHRS and CDR2 is YFSETQ. CDR3 size: 11 residues.

Note on this clonotype: The junction shows a germline mismatch at one end, possibly a read error. This chain joins TRBV20-1 and TRBJ1-2; tentatively, D is TRBD1 (5 bases). Germline V CDR1 and CDR2: DFQATT, SNEGSKA (reference sequence). The CDR3 spans 17 residues. CDR3 residues: CCARLSSTVPLHYGYTF. In DNA form, the CDR3 reads TGCTGTGCTAGATTGTCTTCGACAGTCCCACTTCACTATGGCTACACCTTC.

The table lists this clonotype with a few counts. The genes are TRBV6-5 and TRBJ1-1; TRBD1 agrees at 8 bases. The CDR3 consists of 14 residues. Germline CDR1 reads MNHEY; CDR2 reads SVGAGI. V dropped 6 bases and J dropped 3; count of bases not matched to a gene: 6. The CDR3 DNA follows: TGTGCCAGCAGATACCAGGGGGCACACACTGAAGCTTTCTTT. Translating gives CASRYQGAHTEAFF.

J is TRBJ2-1 and V is TRBV7-3; possible D gene TRBD2, 5 bases. V was cut by 3 bases and J by 9 bases, with 15 bases left in between. CDR1 and CDR2 from the germline V gene are SGHTA and FQGTGA. This CDR3 is 14 amino acids long. DNA of the CDR3: TGTGCCAGCAGCTTTGCGCTAGCCGATCGTGAGCAGTTCTTC. Its translation: CASSFALADREQFF.

The V call is TRBV7-8, the J call TRBJ1-5; possible D gene TRBD1, 6 bases. The CDR3 is 17 amino acids. Trimming left V 5 bases short and J 5 bases short, with 22 bases between. Germline V gene lookup returns CDR1 SGHVS and CDR2 FQNEAQ. CDR3 bases: TGTGCCAGCAGCGCCCTCCCAGGGGTAAGGGGTCATCAGCCCCAGCATTTT. It codes for CASSALPGVRGHQPQHF.

The rearrangement uses TRBV9 and TRBJ2-3; D may correspond to TRBD1 or TRBD2 (6 bases each). This CDR3 has 17 residues. Between the trimmed V and J ends, which lost 0 bases and 1 base, there was a span of 15 bases. The germline V gene has CDR1 SGDLS and CDR2 YYNGEE. The CDR3 reads CASSVGRRGPGTDTQYF. The CDR3 bases are TGTGCCAGCAGCGTAGGCCGACGGGGGCCTGGCACAGATACGCAGTATTTT. Full variable domain (rest looked up from reference TRBV9 and TRBJ2-3): DSGVTQTPKHLITATGQRVTLRCSPRSGDLSVYWYQQSLDQGLQFLIQYYNGEERAKGNILERFSAQQFPDLHSELNLSSLELGDSALYFCASSVGRRGPGTDTQYFGPGTRLTVL.

This clonotype was seen a few times. V usage is TRBV7-8 and J usage is TRBJ1-1; no firm D call. With 5 bases removed from V and 0 bases from J, the gap between germline ends came to 7 bases. Looked up from germline, CDR1 is SGHVS and CDR2 is FQNEAQ. This CDR3 is built from 13 residues. The CDR3 spells CASSVLLNTEAFF. The CDR3 nucleotides are TGTGCCAGCAGCGTCCTTCTGAACACTGAAGCTTTCTTT.

This clonotype has more than one count but fewer than ten. The V and J genes are TRBV2 and TRBJ1-5, with D uncertain. This CDR3 comprises 16 residues. Trimming left V 1 base short and J 2 bases short, with 12 bases between. The germline V gene encodes CDR1 SNHLY and CDR2 FYNNEI. The CDR3 DNA is TGTGCCAGCAGTGAAGGAGGGTCCCGCGGCAATCAGCCCCAGCATTTT. Translating it yields CASSEGGSRGNQPQHF. Using reference TRBV2 and TRBJ1-5 for the parts outside the CDR3, the full variable domain is EPEVTQTPSHQVTQMGQEVILRCVPISNHLYFYWYRQILGQKVEFLVSFYNNEISEKSEIFDDQFSVERPDGSNFTLKIRSTKLEDSAMYFCASSEGGSRGNQPQHFGDGTRLSIL.

V gene TRBV4-1 combines with J gene TRBJ2-7, with no clear D. V lost 2 bases and J lost 5, with 10 bases in between. CDR1 is MGHRA, CDR2 YSYEKL, per germline. The CDR3 totals 13 residues. The CDR3 reads CASSQIQGNEQYF. CDR3 coding DNA: TGCGCCAGCAGCCAAATCCAAGGAAACGAGCAGTACTTC.

This clonotype was counted only a few times. V usage is TRBV20-1 and J usage is TRBJ2-3; possible D gene TRBD2, 5 bases. Germline V gene sequence: CDR1 DFQATT, CDR2 SNEGSKA (reference sequence). The CDR3 has 14 amino acids. Trimming stripped 5 bases from V and 1 base from J, with 13 bases between. CDR3 sequence reads: CSAGLGVRTDTQYF. The CDR3 nucleotides are TGCAGTGCTGGCCTCGGGGTCCGCACAGATACGCAGTATTTT.